The 21 T cell receptor beta chains reported below all come from one sample, sequenced in a study of T-cell memory formation after mild COVID-19. TCRdb reprocessed the 5' RACE reads with MiXCR, giving one entry per CDR3 protein. The data show hundreds of thousands of distinct CDR3 sequences, about 20% seen once. The sequenced sample was PBMCs or a T cell subset sorted from them (not recorded which). The receptor set was obtained from an adult woman who had mild COVID-19 (a few samples of this study predate the infection). Cell type and time point are not known.

The chain joins TRBV7-3 to TRBJ2-3, with 13 bases fitting TRBD2. V lost 4 bases, J lost 3 bases, and 13 bases stayed unmatched. Germline CDR1 is SGHTA and CDR2 is FQGTGA. The CDR3 covers 19 residues. In DNA form, the CDR3 reads TGTGCCAGCAGCTCCCGACCCTGGAGGACTAGCGGGAGTACAGATACGCAGTATTTT. Translated, it gives CASSSRPWRTSGSTDTQYF. Based on the CDR3 plus reference TRBV7-3 and TRBJ2-3, the full variable domain is GAGVSQTPSNKVTEKGKYVELRCDPISGHTALYWYRQSLGQGPEFLIYFQGTGAADDSGLPNDRFFAVRPEGSVSTLKIQRTERGDSAVYLCASSSRPWRTSGSTDTQYFGPGTRLTVL.

The rearrangement uses TRBV20-1 and TRBJ2-3; 13 positions agree with TRBD2. The CDR3 contains 12 residues. Germline CDR1 DFQATT, CDR2 SNEGSKA (reference sequence). Trimming at V came to 6 bases and at J to 9 bases, leaving 3 bases not matched to a gene. The CDR3 nucleotides read TGCAGTGCAAGACTAGCGGGAGGAACGCAGTATTTT. This translates into CSARLAGGTQYF.

This clonotype was seen a handful of times. The V and J genes are TRBV6-2 or TRBV6-3 and TRBJ1-3; D gene unclear. This CDR3 comprises 16 residues. Trimming took off 3 bases at V and 4 bases at J, with 16 bases between the two ends. Germline V CDR1 and CDR2: MNHEY, SVGEGT. The chain's CDR3 is CASSYPMGSEGNTIYF. CDR3 DNA: TGTGCCAGCAGTTATCCCATGGGCAGCGAAGGAAACACCATATATTTT.

The rearrangement uses TRBV6-6 and TRBJ2-7; a possible D gene is TRBD1 (5 bases). In germline, CDR1 is MNHNY, CDR2 SVGAGI (reference sequence). Trimming took 6 bases from V and 2 from J, leaving 20 bases between them. The CDR3 sequence is 16 residues long. The CDR3 spells CASRPYRTGPTYEQYF. CDR3 sequence (DNA): TGTGCCAGCAGACCCTATAGAACAGGACCCACCTACGAGCAGTACTTC.

This clonotype has more than one count but fewer than ten. No DNA is shown, since the ends of the CDR3 on it are uncertain; the CDR3 is the one TCRdb lists. CDR3 residues: CASILAWAAYEQYF. This chain joins TRBV27 and TRBJ2-7; the table's D call, TRBD1, was not checked against the DNA. The CDR3 is made up of 14 amino acids, end residues included. Germline lookup yields CDR1 MNHEY and CDR2 SMNVEV (reference sequence).

This clonotype was seen a handful of times. The chain links TRBV9 to TRBJ2-3; TRBD2 might be the D (7 bases). The V end was cut by 0 bases, the J end by 0 bases, with 11 bases between. Germline-derived CDR1 and CDR2 are SGDLS and YYNGEE. The CDR3 is 16 amino acids. The CDR3 is CASSVGAGASTDTQYF. The CDR3 DNA reads TGTGCCAGCAGCGTAGGTGCGGGGGCAAGCACAGATACGCAGTATTTT.

The chain couples TRBV21-1 to TRBJ2-2; TRBD2 is the table's D call and was not checked against the DNA. TRBV21-1 is a pseudogene. This CDR3 has 14 residues. The CDR3 nucleotides are TGTGCCAGCTATAGCGGGAGAGGGACCGGGGAGCTGTTTTTT. It codes for CASYSGRGTGELFF.

This rearrangement joins TRBV6-5 to TRBJ1-5, with D perhaps TRBD1 (5 bases). This CDR3 spans 14 amino acids. V was cut by 8 bases and J by 4 bases, with 15 bases left in between. Germline V lookup: CDR1 MNHEY, CDR2 SVGAGI. CDR3 in amino acids: CASWGGRANQPQHF. DNA of the CDR3: TGTGCCAGCTGGGGGGGTCGTGCGAATCAGCCCCAGCATTTT.

The genes are TRBV7-9 and TRBJ1-2; 9 bases agree with TRBD1. In germline, CDR1 is SEHNR, CDR2 FQNEAQ (reference sequence). The V gene end was trimmed by 5 bases and the J gene end by 2 bases; junction bases not matched to a gene: 6. The CDR3 is 15 amino acids. The CDR3 reads CASSPKTGGNYGYTF. The CDR3 nucleotides are TGTGCCAGCAGCCCGAAGACAGGGGGAAACTATGGCTACACCTTC. The whole variable domain, filled in from reference TRBV7-9 and TRBJ1-2, reads DTGVSQNPRHKITKRGQNVTFRCDPISEHNRLYWYRQTLGQGPEFLTYFQNEAQLEKSRLLSDRFSAERPKGSFSTLEIQRTEQGDSAMYLCASSPKTGGNYGYTFGSGTRLTVV.

The chain joins TRBV10-2 to TRBJ2-5, with 7 nucleotides matching TRBD2. The V segment lost 0 bases and the J segment 14 bases; nucleotides outside the gene matches: 3. Germline CDR1 WSHSY, CDR2 SAAADI. This CDR3 spans 11 amino acids. CDR3 region: CASSESGTTYF. The CDR3 bases are TGCGCCAGCAGTGAGTCCGGGACTACATACTTC.

The chain joins TRBV20-1 to TRBJ1-2, with D hard to call. CDR1 and CDR2 from the germline V gene are DFQATT and SNEGSKA (reference sequence). The V end was cut by 6 bases, the J end by 0 bases, with 5 bases between. This CDR3 is 11 amino acids long. The CDR3 sequence is CSAGTNYGYTF. CDR3 DNA: TGCAGTGCCGGGACTAACTATGGCTACACCTTC.

This clonotype was recorded a few times. The CDR3 coding sequence is TGCAGCGTGCGTCAGGGGGCCGGAGAGACCCAGTACTTC. It specifies CSVRQGAGETQYF. This chain joins TRBV29-1 and TRBJ2-5; 8 bases line up with TRBD1. From germline, CDR1 is SQVTM and CDR2 ANQGSEA. The trim removed 6 bases at V and 4 bases at J, leaving 7 bases unmatched. The CDR3 has 13 amino acids.

The gene calls are TRBV4-2 and TRBJ1-6; tentatively, D is TRBD1 (6 bases). This CDR3 is 17 amino acids long. V lost 7 bases and J 0 bases, leaving 16 bases between the germline ends. Germline V CDR1 and CDR2: LGHNA, YNFKEQ. The CDR3 reads CASTTGGLSSYNSPLHF. For the CDR3, the DNA is TGTGCCAGCACCACTGGGGGGCTGAGCTCCTATAATTCACCCCTCCACTTT.

The table lists this clonotype with a few counts. The gene calls are TRBV6-2 or TRBV6-3 and TRBJ1-1; no reliable D call. CDR3 length: 13 amino acids. Trimming took 5 bases from V and 3 from J, leaving 10 bases between them. Germline V gene data show CDR1 as MNHEY and CDR2 as SVGEGT. Written as DNA, the CDR3 is TGTGCCAGCAGTCGCCGAGCCCACACTGAAGCTTTCTTT. Amino acids: CASSRRAHTEAFF.

This clonotype was counted a few times. This sequence joins TRBV15 and TRBJ1-4; the D is unclear. CDR3 length: 16 residues. Trimming removed 0 bases at V and 5 bases at J, with 13 bases between. Germline V gene data show CDR1 as LNHNV and CDR2 as YYDKDF (reference sequence). CDR3 residues: CATSRDLSSRNEKLFF. DNA of the CDR3: TGTGCCACCAGCAGAGATCTAAGCAGCCGAAATGAAAAACTGTTTTTT.

This chain connects TRBV7-8 to TRBJ2-1; 9 bases are shared with TRBD2. This CDR3 comprises 19 residues. Germline CDR1 is SGHVS and CDR2 is FQNEAQ. Trimming removed 4 bases from V and 4 bases from J; junction bases left unmatched: 17. The CDR3 DNA is TGTGCCAGCAGCTGGGACTTAGCGGGAGACTCTCGGGGTTACAATGAGCAGTTCTTC. This translates into CASSWDLAGDSRGYNEQFF.

This clonotype occurred a few times. V gene TRBV29-1 combines with J gene TRBJ2-5; 7 bases map to TRBD1. The CDR3 is 12 amino acids. Germline trimming cut 3 bases from V and 3 bases from J; bases unmatched to any gene: 1. The germline gives CDR1 SQVTM, CDR2 ANQGSEA. CDR3 amino acids: CSVDQGEETQYF. The CDR3 DNA sequence: TGCAGCGTTGATCAGGGGGAAGAGACCCAGTACTTC.

The V and J genes are TRBV6-5 and TRBJ1-1; 7 bases line up with TRBD1. Germline CDR1 reads MNHEY; CDR2 reads SVGAGI. The CDR3 loop spans 15 amino acids. Trimming took 1 base from V and 3 from J; bases not matched to a gene: 5. The CDR3 sequence: CASSYFNRGYTEAFF. CDR3 sequence (DNA): TGTGCCAGCAGTTACTTCAACAGGGGCTACACTGAAGCTTTCTTT.

The chain carries TRBV3-1 and TRBJ1-2; unclear D gene. Between the trimmed V and J ends, which lost 1 base and 6 bases, there was a span of 9 bases. There are 13 residues in the CDR3. Germline V gene lookup returns CDR1 LGHDT and CDR2 YNNKEL (reference sequence). The CDR3 coding sequence is TGTGCCAGCAGCCAAGGGGATTACGATGGCTACACCTTC. Encoded protein: CASSQGDYDGYTF.

J is TRBJ1-1 and V is TRBV2; D ambiguous. This CDR3 spans 14 amino acids. CDR1 and CDR2 from the germline V gene are SNHLY and FYNNEI. Trimming cost V 7 bases and J 9 bases, with 21 bases left between them. The CDR3 DNA sequence: TGTGCCAGCAAAGCGACAACCACCAACTCTCAAGCTTTCTTT. This sequence encodes CASKATTTNSQAFF.

This clonotype was observed at least ten times. The genes are TRBV5-5 and TRBJ2-2; D ambiguous. The CDR3 has 14 amino acids. Germline V gene lookup returns CDR1 SGHKS and CDR2 YYEKEE (reference sequence). With 6 bases removed from V and 2 bases from J, the gap between germline ends came to 11 bases. CDR3 region: CASTKDGNTGELFF. DNA for the CDR3: TGTGCCAGCACCAAGGACGGAAACACCGGGGAGCTGTTTTTT.